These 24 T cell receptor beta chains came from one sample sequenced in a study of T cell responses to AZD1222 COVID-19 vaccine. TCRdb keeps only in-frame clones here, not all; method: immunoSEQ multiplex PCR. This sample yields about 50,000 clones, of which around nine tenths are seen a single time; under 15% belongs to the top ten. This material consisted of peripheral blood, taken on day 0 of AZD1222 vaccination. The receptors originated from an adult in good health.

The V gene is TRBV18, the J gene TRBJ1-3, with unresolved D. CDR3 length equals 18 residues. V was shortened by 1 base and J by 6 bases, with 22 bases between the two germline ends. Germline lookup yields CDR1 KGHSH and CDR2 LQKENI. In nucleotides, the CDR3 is TGTGCCAGCTCACCACTACCGTTCGACCCCAGCTCCCAAAACACCATATATTTT. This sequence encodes CASSPLPFDPSSQNTIYF.

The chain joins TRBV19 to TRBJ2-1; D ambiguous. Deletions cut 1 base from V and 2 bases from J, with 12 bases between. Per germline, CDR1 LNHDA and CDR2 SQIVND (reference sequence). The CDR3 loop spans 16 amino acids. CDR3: CASSIGVTQTYNEQFF. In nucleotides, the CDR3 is TGTGCCAGTAGTATAGGAGTAACCCAAACCTACAATGAGCAGTTCTTC.

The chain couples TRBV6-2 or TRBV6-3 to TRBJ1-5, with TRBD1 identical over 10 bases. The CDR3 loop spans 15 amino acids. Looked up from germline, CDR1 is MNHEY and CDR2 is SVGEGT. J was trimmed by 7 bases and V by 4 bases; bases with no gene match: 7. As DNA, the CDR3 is TGTGCCAGCAGTTGGGGACAGGGGCCGGGGCAGCCCCAGCATTTT. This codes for CASSWGQGPGQPQHF.

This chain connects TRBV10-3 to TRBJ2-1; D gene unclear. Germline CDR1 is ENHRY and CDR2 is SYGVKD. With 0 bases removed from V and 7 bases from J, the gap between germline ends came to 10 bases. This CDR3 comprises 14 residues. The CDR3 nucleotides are TGTGCCATCAGTGAGTCTGCGACATCGAATGAGCAGTTCTTC. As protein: CAISESATSNEQFF.

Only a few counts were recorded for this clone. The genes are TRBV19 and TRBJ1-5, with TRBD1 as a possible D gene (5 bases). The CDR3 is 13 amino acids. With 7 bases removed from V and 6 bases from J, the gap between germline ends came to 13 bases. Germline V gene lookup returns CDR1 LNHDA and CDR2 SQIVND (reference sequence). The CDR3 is CASTLGGGQPQHF. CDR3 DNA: TGTGCCAGTACCTTAGGTGGGGGTCAGCCCCAGCATTTT.

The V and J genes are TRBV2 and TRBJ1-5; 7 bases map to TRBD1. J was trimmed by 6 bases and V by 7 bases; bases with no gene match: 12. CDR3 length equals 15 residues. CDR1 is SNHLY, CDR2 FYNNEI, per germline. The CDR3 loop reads CASKGEGGGVQPQHF. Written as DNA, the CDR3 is TGTGCCAGCAAGGGTGAGGGAGGGGGCGTTCAGCCCCAGCATTTT.

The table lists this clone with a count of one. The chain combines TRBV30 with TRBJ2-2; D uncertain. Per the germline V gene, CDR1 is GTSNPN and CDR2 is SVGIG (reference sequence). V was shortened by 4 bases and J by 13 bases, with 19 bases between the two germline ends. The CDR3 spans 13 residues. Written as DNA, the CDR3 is TGTGCCTGGACGCAAGGCCTCGCAGGAGTGCTGTTTTTT. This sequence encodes CAWTQGLAGVLFF. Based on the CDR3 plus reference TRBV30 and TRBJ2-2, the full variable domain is SQTIHQWPATLVQPVGSPLSLECTVEGTSNPNLYWYRQAAGRGLQLLFYSVGIGQISSEVPQNLSASRPQDRQFILSSKKLLLSDSGFYLCAWTQGLAGVLFFGEGSRLTVL.

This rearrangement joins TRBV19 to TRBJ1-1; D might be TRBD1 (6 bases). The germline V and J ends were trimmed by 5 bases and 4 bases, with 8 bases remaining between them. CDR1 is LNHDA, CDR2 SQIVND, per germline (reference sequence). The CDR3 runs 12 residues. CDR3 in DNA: TGTGCCAGTAGTGAACAGGGCACTGAAGCTTTCTTT. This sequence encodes CASSEQGTEAFF.

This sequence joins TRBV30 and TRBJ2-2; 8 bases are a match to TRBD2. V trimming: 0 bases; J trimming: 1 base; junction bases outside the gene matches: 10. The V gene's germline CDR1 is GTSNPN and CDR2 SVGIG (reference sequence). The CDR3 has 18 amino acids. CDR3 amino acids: CAWSVAGASHVNTGELFF. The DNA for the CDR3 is TGTGCCTGGAGTGTAGCGGGAGCCTCCCATGTGAACACCGGGGAGCTGTTTTTT.

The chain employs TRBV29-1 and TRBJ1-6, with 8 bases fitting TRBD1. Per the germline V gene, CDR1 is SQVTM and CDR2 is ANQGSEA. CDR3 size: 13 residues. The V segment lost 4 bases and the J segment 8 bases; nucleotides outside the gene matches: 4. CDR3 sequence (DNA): TGCAGCGTTGTGACAGGGGTGGATTCACCCCTCCACTTT. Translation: CSVVTGVDSPLHF.

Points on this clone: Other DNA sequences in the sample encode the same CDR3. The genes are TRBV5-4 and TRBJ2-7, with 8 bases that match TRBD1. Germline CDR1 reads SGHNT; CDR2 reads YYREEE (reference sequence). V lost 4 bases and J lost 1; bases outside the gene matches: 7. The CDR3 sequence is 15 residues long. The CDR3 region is CASSPGTGLSYEQYF. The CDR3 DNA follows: TGTGCCAGCAGCCCTGGGACAGGTTTATCCTACGAGCAGTACTTC.

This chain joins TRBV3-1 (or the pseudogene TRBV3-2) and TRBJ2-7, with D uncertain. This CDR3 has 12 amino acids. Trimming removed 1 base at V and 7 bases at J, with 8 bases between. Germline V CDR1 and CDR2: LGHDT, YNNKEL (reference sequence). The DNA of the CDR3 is TGTGCCAGCAGCCAAGCGAGGCGAGAGCAGTACTTC. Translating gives CASSQARREQYF.

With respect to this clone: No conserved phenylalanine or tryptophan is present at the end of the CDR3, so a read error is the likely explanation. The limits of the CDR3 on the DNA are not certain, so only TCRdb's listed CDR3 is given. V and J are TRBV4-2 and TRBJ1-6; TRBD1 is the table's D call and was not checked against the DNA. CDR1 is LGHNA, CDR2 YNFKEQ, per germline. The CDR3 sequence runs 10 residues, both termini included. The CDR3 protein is CASSQGAISL.

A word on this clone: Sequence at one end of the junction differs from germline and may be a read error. The CDR3 sequence: CVSSDGPGNTIYF. CDR3 bases: TGTGTCAGCTCAGATGGGCCTGGAAACACCATATATTTT. The V gene is TRBV18, the J gene TRBJ1-3; D uncertain. This CDR3 comprises 13 residues. The germline V gene has CDR1 KGHSH and CDR2 LQKENI. Combining the CDR3 with reference TRBV18 and TRBJ1-3 gives the whole variable domain NAGVMQNPRHLVRRRGQEARLRCSPMKGHSHVYWYRQLPEEGLKFMVYLQKENIIDESGMPKERFSAEFPKEGPSILRIQQVVRGDSAAYFCVSSDGPGNTIYFGEGSWLTVV.

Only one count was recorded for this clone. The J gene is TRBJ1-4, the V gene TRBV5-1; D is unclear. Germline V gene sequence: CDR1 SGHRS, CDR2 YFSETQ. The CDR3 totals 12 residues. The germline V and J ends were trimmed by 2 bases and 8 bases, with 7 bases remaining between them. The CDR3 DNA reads TGCGCCAGCAGCTTAAACAGCGAAAAACTGTTTTTT. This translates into CASSLNSEKLFF.

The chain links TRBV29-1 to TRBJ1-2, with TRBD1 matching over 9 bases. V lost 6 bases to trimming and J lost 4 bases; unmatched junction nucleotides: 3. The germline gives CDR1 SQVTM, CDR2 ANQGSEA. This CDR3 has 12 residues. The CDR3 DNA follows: TGCAGCGTATTGACAGGGGGCTATGGCTACACCTTC. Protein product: CSVLTGGYGYTF.

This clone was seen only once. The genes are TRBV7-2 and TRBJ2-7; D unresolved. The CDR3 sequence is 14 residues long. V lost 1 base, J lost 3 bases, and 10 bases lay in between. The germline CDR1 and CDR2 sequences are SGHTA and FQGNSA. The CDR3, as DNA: TGTGCCAGCAGCTTAGGTAGGACGGACTACGAGCAGTACTTC. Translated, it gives CASSLGRTDYEQYF.

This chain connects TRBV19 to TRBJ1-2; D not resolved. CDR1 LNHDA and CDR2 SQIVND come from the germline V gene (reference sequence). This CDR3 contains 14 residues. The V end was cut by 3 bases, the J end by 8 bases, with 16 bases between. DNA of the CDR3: TGTGCCAGTAGTATTTGGTCGGAGCCAGCGGGCTACACCTTC. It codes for CASSIWSEPAGYTF.

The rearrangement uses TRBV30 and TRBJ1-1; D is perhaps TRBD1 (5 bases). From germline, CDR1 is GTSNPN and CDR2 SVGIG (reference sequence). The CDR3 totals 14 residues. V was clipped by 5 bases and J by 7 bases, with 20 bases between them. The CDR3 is CAWGPGRIRGEAFF. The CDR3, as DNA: TGTGCCTGGGGCCCGGGACGGATCCGTGGTGAAGCTTTCTTT.

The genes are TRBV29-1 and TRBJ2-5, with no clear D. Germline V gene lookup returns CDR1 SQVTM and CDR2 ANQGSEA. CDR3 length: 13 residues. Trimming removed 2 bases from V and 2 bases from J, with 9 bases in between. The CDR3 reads CSVESQRQETQYF. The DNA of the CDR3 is TGCAGCGTTGAATCCCAACGTCAAGAGACCCAGTACTTC.

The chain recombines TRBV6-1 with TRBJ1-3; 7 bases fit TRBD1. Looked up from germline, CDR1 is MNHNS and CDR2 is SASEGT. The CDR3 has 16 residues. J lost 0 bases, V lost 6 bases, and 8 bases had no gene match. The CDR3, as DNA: TGTGCCAGCAGGGAACTAGGGACAGCCTCTGGAAACACCATATATTTT. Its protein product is CASRELGTASGNTIYF.

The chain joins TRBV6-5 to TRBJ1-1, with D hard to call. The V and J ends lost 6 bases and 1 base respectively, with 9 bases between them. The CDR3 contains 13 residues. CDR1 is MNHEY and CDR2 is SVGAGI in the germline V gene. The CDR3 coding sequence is TGTGCCAGCAGCCGGCCGGGGAACACTGAAGCTTTCTTT. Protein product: CASSRPGNTEAFF.

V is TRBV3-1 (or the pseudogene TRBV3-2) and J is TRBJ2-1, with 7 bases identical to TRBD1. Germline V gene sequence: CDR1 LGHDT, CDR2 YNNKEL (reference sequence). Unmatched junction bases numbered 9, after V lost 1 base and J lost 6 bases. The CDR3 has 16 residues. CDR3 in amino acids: CASSQGDREPSNEQFF. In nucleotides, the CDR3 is TGTGCCAGCAGCCAAGGCGACAGGGAACCGAGCAATGAGCAGTTCTTC.

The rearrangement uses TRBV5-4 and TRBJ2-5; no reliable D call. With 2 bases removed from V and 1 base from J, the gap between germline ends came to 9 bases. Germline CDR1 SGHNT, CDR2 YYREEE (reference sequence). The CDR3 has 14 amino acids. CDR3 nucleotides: TGTGCCAGCAGCTTTCTTGGGTCCCAAGAGACCCAGTACTTC. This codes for CASSFLGSQETQYF. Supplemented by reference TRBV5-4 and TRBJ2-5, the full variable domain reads ETGVTQSPTHLIKTRGQQVTLRCSSQSGHNTVSWYQQALGQGPQFIFQYYREEENGRGNFPPRFSGLQFPNYSSELNVNALELDDSALYLCASSFLGSQETQYFGPGTRLLVL.